This TCR beta chain was captured in a study of blood T cell repertoires in COVID-19. The data were produced by immunoSEQ multiplex PCR, yet TCRdb's version contains in-frame clones alone and is incomplete. This table has around 200,000 clones, around nine tenths appearing once. V shed 6 bases and J shed 3 bases, with 17 bases lying between them. In germline, CDR1 is SEHNR, CDR2 FQNEAQ (reference sequence). The CDR3 has 16 residues. The rearrangement joins TRBV7-9 to TRBJ2-2; a weak D match, TRBD1 (6 bases). The TCR originated in a man younger than 30 with active or convalescent COVID-19. Sequencing was done on a sample of peripheral blood. The CDR3 is CASSRAGGMDTGELFF. CDR3 coding DNA: TGTGCCAGCAGTAGAGCTGGGGGCATGGACACCGGGGAGCTGTTTTTT.